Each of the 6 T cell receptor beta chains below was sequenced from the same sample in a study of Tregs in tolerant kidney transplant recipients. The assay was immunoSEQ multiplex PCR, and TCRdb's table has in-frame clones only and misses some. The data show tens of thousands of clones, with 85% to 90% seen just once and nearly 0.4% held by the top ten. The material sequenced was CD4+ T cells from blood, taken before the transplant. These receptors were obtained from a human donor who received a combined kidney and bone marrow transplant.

The CDR3 protein is CASNRDYQGEQFF. The CDR3 bases are TGTGCCAGCAATAGGGACTATCAGGGTGAGCAGTTCTTC. The V and J genes are TRBV2 and TRBJ2-1; TRBD2 agrees at 7 bases. V trimming: 7 bases; J trimming: 9 bases; junction bases outside the gene matches: 9. The CDR3 covers 13 residues. CDR1 is SNHLY, CDR2 FYNNEI, per germline. Filled out from reference TRBV2 and TRBJ2-1, the complete variable domain reads EPEVTQTPSHQVTQMGQEVILRCVPISNHLYFYWYRQILGQKVEFLVSFYNNEISEKSEIFDDQFSVERPDGSNFTLKIRSTKLEDSAMYFCASNRDYQGEQFFGPGTRLTVL.

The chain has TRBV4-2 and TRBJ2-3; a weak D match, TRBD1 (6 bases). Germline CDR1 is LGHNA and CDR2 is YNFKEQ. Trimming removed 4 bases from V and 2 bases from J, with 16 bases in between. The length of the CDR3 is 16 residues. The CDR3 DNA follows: TGTGCCAGCAGCCTGGGCCCAGGGGCAAACACAGATACGCAGTATTTT. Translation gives CASSLGPGANTDTQYF.

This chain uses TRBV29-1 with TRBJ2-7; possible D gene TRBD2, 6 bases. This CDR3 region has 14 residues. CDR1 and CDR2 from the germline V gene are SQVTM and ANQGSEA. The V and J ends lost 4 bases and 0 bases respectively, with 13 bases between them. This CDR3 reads CSVALSSVSYEQYF. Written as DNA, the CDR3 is TGCAGCGTTGCTCTGTCTAGCGTCTCCTACGAGCAGTACTTC.

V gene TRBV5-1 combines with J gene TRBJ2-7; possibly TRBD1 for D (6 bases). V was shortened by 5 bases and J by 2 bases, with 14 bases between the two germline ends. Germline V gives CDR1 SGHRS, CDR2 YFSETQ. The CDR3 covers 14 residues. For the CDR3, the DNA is TGCGCCAGCAGTCAGACAGGATCCACCTACGAGCAGTACTTC. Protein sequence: CASSQTGSTYEQYF. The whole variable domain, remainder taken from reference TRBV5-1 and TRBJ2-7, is KAGVTQTPRYLIKTRGQQVTLSCSPISGHRSVSWYQQTPGQGLQFLFEYFSETQRNKGNFPGRFSGRQFSNSRSEMNVSTLELGDSALYLCASSQTGSTYEQYFGPGTRLTVT.

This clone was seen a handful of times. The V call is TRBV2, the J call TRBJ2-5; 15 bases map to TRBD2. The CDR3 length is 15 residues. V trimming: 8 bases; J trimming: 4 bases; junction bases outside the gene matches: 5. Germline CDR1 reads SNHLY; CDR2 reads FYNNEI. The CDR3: CASAPGLAGGETQYF. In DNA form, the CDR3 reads TGTGCCAGCGCACCGGGACTAGCGGGGGGAGAGACCCAGTACTTC.

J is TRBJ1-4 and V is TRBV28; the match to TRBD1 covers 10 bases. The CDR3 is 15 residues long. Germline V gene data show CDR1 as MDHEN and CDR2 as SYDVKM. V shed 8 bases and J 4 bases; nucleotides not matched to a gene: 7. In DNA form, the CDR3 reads TGTGCCAGCCGGGGGGGGGACAGGGGTAATGAAAAACTGTTTTTT. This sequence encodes CASRGGDRGNEKLFF.